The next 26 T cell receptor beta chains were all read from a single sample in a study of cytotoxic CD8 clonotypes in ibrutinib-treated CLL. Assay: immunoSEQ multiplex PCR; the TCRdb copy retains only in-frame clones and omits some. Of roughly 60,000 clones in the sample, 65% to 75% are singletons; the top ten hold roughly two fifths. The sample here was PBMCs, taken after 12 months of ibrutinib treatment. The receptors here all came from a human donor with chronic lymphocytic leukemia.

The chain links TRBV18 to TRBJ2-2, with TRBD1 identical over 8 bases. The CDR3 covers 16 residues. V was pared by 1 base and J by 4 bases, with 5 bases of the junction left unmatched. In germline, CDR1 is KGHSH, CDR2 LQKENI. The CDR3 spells CASSPLPGQATGELFF. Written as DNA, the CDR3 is TGTGCCAGCTCACCACTGCCGGGACAGGCCACCGGGGAGCTGTTTTTT.

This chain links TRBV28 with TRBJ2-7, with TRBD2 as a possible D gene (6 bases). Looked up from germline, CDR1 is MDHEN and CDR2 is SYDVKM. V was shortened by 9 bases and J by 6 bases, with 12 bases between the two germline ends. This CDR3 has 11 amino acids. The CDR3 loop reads CASAGRLEQYF. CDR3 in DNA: TGTGCCAGTGCGGGACGGCTCGAGCAGTACTTC.

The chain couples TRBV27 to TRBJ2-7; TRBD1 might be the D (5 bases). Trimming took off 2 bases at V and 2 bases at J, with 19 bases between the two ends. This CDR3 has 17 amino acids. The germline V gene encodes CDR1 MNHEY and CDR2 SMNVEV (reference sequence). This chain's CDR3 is CASSLRGSHRVTYEQYF. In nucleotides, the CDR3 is TGTGCCAGCAGTTTAAGGGGATCTCATAGGGTTACCTACGAGCAGTACTTC.

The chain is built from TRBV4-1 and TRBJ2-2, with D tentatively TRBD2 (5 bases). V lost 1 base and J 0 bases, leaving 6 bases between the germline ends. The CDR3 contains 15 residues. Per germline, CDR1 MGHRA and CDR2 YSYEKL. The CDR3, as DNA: TGCGCCAGCAGCCAAGGAGGGCCGAACACCGGGGAGCTGTTTTTT. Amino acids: CASSQGGPNTGELFF.

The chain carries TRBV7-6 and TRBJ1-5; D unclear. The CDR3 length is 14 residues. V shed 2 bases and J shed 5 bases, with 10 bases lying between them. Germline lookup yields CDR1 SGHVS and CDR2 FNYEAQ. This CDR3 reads CASSLLKGHQPQHF. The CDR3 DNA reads TGTGCCAGCAGCTTACTCAAAGGACATCAGCCCCAGCATTTT.

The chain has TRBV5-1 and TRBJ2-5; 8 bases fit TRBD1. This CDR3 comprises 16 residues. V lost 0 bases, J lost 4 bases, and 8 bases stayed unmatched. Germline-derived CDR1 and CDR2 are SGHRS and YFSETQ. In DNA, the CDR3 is TGCGCCAGCAGCTTGGCCTCTCCAGGGGGCACAGAGACCCAGTACTTC. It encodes CASSLASPGGTETQYF.

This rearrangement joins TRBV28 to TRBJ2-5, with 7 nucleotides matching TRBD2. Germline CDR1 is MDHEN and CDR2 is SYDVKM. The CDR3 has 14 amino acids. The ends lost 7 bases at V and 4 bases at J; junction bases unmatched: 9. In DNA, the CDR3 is TGTGCCAGCACCCCAGGCGGGAGTGGAGAGACCCAGTACTTC. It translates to CASTPGGSGETQYF.

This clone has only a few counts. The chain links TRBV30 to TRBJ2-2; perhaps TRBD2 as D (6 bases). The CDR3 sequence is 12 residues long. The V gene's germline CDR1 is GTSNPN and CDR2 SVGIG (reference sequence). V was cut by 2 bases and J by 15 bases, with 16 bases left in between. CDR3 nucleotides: TGTGCCTGGAGTAAGTCCGGTCGGAGGGTGTTTTTT. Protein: CAWSKSGRRVFF.

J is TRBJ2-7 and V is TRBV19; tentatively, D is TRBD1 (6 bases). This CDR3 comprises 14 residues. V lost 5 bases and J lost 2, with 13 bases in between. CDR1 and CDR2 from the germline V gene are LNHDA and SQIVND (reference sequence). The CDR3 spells CASSEQGGAYEQYF. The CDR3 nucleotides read TGTGCCAGTAGTGAACAGGGTGGCGCCTACGAGCAGTACTTC. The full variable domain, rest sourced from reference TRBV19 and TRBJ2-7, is DGGITQSPKYLFRKEGQNVTLSCEQNLNHDAMYWYRQDPGQGLRLIYYSQIVNDFQKGDIAEGYSVSREKKESFPLTVTSAQKNPTAFYLCASSEQGGAYEQYFGPGTRLTVT.

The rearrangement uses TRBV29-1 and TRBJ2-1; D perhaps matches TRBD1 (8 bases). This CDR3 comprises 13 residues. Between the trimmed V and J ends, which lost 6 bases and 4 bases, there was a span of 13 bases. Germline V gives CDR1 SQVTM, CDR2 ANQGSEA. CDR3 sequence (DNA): TGCAGCGTCTACAGGGGGGGTTACAATGAGCAGTTCTTC. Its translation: CSVYRGGYNEQFF.

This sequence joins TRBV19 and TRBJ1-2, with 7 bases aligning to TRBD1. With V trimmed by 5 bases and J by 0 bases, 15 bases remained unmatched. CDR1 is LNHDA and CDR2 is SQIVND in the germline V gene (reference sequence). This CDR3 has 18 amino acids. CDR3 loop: CASSHRTGLLPTNYGYTF. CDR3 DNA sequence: TGTGCCAGTAGTCACCGGACAGGCTTACTCCCCACTAACTATGGCTACACCTTC.

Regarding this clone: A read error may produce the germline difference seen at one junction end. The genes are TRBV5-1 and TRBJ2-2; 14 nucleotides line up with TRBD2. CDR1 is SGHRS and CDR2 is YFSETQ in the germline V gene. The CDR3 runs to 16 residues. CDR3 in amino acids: CASSSGTSGRSGELLF. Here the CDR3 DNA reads TGCGCCAGCAGCTCGGGGACTAGCGGGAGATCCGGGGAGCTGCTTTTT.

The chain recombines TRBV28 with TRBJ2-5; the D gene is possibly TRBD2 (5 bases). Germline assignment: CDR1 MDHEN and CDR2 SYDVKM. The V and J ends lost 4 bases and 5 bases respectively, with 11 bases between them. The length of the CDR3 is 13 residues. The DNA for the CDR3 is TGTGCCAGCAGTTCCCCGTGGGAGGAGACCCAGTACTTC. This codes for CASSSPWEETQYF.

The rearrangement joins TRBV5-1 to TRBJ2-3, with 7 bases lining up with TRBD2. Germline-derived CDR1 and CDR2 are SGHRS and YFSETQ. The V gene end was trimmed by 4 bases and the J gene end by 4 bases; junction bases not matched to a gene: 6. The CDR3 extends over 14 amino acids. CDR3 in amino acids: CASSPGTTADTQYF. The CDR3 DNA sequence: TGCGCCAGCAGCCCGGGGACTACCGCAGATACGCAGTATTTT.

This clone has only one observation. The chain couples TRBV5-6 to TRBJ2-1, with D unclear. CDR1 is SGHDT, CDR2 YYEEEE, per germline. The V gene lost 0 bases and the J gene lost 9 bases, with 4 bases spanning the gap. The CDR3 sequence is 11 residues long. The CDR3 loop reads CASSLGVEQFF. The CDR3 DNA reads TGTGCCAGCAGCTTGGGAGTTGAGCAGTTCTTC.

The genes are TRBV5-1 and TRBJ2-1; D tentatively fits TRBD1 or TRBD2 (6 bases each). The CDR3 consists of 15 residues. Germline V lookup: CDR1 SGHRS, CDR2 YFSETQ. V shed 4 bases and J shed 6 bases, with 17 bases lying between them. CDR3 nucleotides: TGCGCCAGCAGCCTAACAGGGACTGCAAGCAATGAGCAGTTCTTC. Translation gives CASSLTGTASNEQFF. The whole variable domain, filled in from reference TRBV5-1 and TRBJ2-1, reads KAGVTQTPRYLIKTRGQQVTLSCSPISGHRSVSWYQQTPGQGLQFLFEYFSETQRNKGNFPGRFSGRQFSNSRSEMNVSTLELGDSALYLCASSLTGTASNEQFFGPGTRLTVL.

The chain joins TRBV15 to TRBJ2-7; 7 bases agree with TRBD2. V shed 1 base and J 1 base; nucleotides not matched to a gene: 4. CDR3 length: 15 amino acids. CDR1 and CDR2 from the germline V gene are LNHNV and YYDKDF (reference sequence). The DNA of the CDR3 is TGTGCCACCAGCAGAGGTCAGGGACTATCCTACGAGCAGTACTTC. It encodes CATSRGQGLSYEQYF.

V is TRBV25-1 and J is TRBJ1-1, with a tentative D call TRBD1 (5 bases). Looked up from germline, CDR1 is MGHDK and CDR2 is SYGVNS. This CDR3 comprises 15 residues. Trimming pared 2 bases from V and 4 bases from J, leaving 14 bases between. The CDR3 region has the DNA TGTGCCAGCAGTGAACCCGGGGGACTGGGCACTGAAGCTTTCTTT. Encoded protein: CASSEPGGLGTEAFF.

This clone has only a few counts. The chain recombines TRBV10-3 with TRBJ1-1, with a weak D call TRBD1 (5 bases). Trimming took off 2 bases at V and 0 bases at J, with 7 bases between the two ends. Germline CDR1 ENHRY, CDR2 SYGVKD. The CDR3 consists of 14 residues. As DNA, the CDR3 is TGTGCCATCAGTGAGGGACATATGAACACTGAAGCTTTCTTT. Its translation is CAISEGHMNTEAFF.

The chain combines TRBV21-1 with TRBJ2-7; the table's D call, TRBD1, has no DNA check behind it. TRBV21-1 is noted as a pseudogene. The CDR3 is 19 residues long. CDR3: CASSAIEGWNRVPSYEQYF. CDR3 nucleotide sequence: TGTGCCAGCAGCGCCATTGAGGGTTGGAACAGGGTCCCCTCCTACGAGCAGTACTTC.

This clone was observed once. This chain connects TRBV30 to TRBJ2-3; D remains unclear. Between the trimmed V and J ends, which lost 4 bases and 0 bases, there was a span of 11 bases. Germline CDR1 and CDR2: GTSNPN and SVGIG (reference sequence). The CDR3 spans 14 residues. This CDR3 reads CAWTPGISTDTQYF. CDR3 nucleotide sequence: TGTGCCTGGACGCCAGGAATTAGCACAGATACGCAGTATTTT. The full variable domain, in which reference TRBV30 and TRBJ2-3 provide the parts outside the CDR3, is SQTIHQWPATLVQPVGSPLSLECTVEGTSNPNLYWYRQAAGRGLQLLFYSVGIGQISSEVPQNLSASRPQDRQFILSSKKLLLSDSGFYLCAWTPGISTDTQYFGPGTRLTVL.

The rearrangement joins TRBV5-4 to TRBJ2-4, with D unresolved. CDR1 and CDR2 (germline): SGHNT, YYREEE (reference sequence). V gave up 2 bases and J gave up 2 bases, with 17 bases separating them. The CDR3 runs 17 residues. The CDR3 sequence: CASSFTLAVGTKNIQYF. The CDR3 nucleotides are TGTGCCAGCAGCTTTACTCTTGCAGTTGGAACCAAAAACATTCAGTACTTC.

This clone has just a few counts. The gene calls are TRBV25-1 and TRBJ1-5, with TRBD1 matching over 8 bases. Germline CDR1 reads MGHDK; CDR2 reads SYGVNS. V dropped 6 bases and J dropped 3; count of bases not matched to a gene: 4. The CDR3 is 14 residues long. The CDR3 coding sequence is TGTGCCAGCAGCCGGACAGGGCTCAATCAGCCCCAGCATTTT. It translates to CASSRTGLNQPQHF.

CDR3 region: CASSLASGPAETQYF. The CDR3 nucleotides are TGTGCCAGCAGCTTAGCGAGTGGACCGGCGGAGACCCAGTACTTC. The chain combines TRBV7-2 with TRBJ2-5; D is undetermined. The CDR3 sequence is 15 residues long. Trimming removed 0 bases from V and 5 bases from J, with 13 bases in between. Per germline, CDR1 SGHTA and CDR2 FQGNSA.

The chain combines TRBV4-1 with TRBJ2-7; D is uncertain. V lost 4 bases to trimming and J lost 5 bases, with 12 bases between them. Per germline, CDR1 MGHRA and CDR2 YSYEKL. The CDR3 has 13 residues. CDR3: CASSPAYPDEQYF. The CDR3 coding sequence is TGCGCCAGCAGCCCGGCCTACCCGGACGAGCAGTACTTC.

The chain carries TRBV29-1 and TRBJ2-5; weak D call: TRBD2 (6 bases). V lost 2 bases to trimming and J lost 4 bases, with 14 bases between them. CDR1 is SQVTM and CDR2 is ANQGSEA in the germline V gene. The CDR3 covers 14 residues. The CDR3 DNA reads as TGCAGCGTTGAACAGGGAGGTAGGGCAGAGACCCAGTACTTC. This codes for CSVEQGGRAETQYF.